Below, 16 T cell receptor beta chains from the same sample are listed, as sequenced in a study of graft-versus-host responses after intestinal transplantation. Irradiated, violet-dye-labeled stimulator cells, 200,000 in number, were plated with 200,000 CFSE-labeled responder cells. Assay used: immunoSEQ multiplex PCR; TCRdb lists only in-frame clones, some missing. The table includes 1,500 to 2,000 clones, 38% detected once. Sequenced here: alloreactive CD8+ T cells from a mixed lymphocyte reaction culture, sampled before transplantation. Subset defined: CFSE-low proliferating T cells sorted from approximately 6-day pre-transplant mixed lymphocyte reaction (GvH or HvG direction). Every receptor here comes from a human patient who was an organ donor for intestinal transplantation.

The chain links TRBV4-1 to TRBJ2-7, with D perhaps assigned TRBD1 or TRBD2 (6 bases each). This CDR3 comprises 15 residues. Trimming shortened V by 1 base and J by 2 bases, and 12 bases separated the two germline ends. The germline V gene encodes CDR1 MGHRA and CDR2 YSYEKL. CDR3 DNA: TGCGCCAGCAGCCAAGTTGGAGGGGGGACCTACGAGCAGTACTTC. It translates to CASSQVGGGTYEQYF.

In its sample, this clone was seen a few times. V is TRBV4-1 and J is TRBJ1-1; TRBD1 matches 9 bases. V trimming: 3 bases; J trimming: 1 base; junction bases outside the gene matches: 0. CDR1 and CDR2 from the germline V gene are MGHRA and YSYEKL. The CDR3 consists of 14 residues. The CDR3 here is CASSQGQGNTEAFF. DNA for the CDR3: TGCGCCAGCAGCCAGGGACAGGGGAACACTGAAGCTTTCTTT.

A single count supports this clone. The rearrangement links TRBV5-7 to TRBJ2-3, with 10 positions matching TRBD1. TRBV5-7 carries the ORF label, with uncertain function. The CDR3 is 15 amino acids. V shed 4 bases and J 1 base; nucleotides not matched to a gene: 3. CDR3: CASSPGTGGTDTQYF. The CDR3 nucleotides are TGTGCCAGCAGCCCCGGGACAGGGGGCACAGATACGCAGTATTTT.

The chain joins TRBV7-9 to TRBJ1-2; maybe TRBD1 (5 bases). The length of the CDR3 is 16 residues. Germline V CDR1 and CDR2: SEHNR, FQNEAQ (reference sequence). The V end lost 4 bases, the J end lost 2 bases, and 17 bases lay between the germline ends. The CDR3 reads CASSWGRRQANYGYTF. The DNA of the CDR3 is TGTGCCAGCAGCTGGGGCCGTCGGCAGGCAAACTATGGCTACACCTTC.

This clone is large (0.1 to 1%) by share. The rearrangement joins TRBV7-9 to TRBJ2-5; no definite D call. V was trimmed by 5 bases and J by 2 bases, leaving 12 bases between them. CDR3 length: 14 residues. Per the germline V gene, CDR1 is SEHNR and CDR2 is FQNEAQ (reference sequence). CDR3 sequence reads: CASSPIRLQETQYF. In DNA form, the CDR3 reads TGTGCCAGCAGCCCCATCCGTTTACAAGAGACCCAGTACTTC.

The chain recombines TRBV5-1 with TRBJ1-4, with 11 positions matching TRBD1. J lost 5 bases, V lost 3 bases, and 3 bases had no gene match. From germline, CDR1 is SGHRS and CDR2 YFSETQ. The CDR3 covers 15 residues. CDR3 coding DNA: TGCGCCAGCAGCTCCGGGACAGGGGGGAATGAAAAACTGTTTTTT. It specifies CASSSGTGGNEKLFF.

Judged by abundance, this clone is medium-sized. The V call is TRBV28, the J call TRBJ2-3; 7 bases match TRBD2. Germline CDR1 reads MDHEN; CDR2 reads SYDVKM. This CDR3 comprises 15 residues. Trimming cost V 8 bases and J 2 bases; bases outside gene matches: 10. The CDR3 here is CASGWASGTTDTQYF. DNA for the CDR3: TGTGCCAGCGGGTGGGCTAGCGGAACCACAGATACGCAGTATTTT.

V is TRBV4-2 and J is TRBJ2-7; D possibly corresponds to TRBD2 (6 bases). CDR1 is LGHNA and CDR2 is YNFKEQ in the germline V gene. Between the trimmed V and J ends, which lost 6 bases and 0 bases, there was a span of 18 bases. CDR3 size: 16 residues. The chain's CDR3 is CASSEARRGLSYEQYF. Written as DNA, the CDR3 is TGTGCCAGCAGTGAAGCGCGGCGGGGTCTCTCCTACGAGCAGTACTTC.

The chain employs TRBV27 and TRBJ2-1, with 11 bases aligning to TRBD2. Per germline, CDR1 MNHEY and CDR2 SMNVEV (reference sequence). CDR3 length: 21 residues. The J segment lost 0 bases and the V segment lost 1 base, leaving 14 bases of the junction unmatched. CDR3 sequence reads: CASSLLSVTSGGPSSYNEQFF. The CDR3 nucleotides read TGTGCCAGCAGTTTATTATCGGTTACTAGCGGGGGCCCTAGCTCCTACAATGAGCAGTTCTTC.

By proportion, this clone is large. The CDR3 coding sequence is TGTGCCAGCAGCTTGGTGGGGAGCTCCTATAATTCACCCCTCCACTTT. Protein sequence: CASSLVGSSYNSPLHF. V usage is TRBV5-4 and J usage is TRBJ1-6, with D unclear. This CDR3 region has 16 residues. The ends were cut back, 0 bases at V and 0 bases at J, with 7 bases in the middle. CDR1 is SGHNT, CDR2 YYREEE, per germline (reference sequence).

The CDR3 is CATSPRTTDTQYF. The CDR3 DNA is TGTGCCACCAGCCCCCGGACCACAGATACGCAGTATTTT. The chain recombines TRBV15 with TRBJ2-3, with D unclear. Germline assignment: CDR1 LNHNV and CDR2 YYDKDF (reference sequence). Trimming cost V 5 bases and J 2 bases, with 8 bases left between them. The CDR3 consists of 13 residues.

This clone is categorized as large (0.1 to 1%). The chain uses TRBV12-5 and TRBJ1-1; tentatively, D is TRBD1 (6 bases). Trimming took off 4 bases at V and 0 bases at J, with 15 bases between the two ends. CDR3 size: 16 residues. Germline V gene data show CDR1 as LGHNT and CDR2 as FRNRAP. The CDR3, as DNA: TGTGCTAGTGGTTCGTCGTACGGGGACATGAACACTGAAGCTTTCTTT. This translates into CASGSSYGDMNTEAFF.

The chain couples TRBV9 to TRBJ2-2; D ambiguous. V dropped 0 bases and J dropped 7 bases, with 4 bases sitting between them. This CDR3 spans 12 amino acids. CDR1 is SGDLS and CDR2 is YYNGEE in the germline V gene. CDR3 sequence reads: CASSVEDGELFF. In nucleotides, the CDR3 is TGTGCCAGCAGCGTAGAGGACGGGGAGCTGTTTTTT.

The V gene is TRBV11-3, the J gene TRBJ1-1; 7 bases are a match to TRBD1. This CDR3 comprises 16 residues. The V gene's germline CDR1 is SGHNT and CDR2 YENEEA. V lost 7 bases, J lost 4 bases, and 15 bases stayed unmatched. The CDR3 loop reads CASNSITRDSSTEAFF. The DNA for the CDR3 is TGTGCCAGCAACTCGATAACCCGGGACAGTAGCACTGAAGCTTTCTTT.

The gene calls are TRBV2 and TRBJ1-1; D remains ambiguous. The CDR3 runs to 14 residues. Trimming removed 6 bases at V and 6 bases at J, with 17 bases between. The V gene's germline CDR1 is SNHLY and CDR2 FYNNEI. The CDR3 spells CASRGSSKGAEAFF. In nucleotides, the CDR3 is TGTGCCAGCAGAGGCAGTAGTAAAGGAGCTGAAGCTTTCTTT.

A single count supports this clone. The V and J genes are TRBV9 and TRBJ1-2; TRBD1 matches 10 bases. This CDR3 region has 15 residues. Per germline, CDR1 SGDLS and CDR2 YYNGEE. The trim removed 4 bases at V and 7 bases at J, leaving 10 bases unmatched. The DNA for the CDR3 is TGTGCCAGCAGCCCCGGGACAGGGGCTCATCCTGGCTACACCTTC. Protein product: CASSPGTGAHPGYTF.